This entry features one T cell receptor beta chain sequence. The target antigen is unknown. This specimen belongs to a study of CD8+ T cells in alopecia areata. Turning to the study itself: Treated patients swallowed 5 to 10 mg of oral tofacitinib twice daily. General study findings and limits: For lesional scalp, especially alopecia totalis/universalis, clonality was higher than in normal scalp.

Germline CDR1 MNHNS, CDR2 SASEGT. Trimming shortened V by 4 bases and J by 5 bases, and 11 bases separated the two germline ends. The CDR3 spans 13 residues. Lesional scalp punch biopsies and peripheral blood came from alopecia areata patients. PBMC-derived CD4+ and CD8+ T cells were sorted. The sequencing template was cDNA reverse transcribed from extracted RNA. Profiled with immunoSEQ multiplex PCR; TCRdb holds only in-frame clones, not every one. The sample gives 140,000 to 150,000 clones, around 87% of which show up once; roughly 16% is in the top ten. This sequence was found in a human donor with alopecia areata. The gene calls are TRBV6-1 and TRBJ1-1, with TRBD1 as a possible D gene (6 bases). The starting material was CD8+ T cells sorted from blood, obtained at week 0. This CDR3 is CASSVGGRTEAFF. The CDR3 nucleotides read TGTGCCAGCAGTGTGGGGGGGCGGACTGAAGCTTTCTTT.